These 30 T cell receptor beta chains were sequenced from one sample in a study of Ad26.COV2.S vaccination and SARS-CoV-2 variants. Treatment meaning: approximately 18 received Ad26.COV2.S at low or high dose, single or two shots; about 5 received placebo; per-sample allocation not given. It was on day 63 after the first vaccine or placebo injection that samples were taken. Only in-frame clones appear in the TCRdb table, and some are missing; sequencing was by immunoSEQ multiplex PCR. The repertoire holds 350,000 to 400,000 clones, around nine tenths seen once, with more than 3% in the top ten. This specimen consisted of peripheral blood, obtained in a trial of Ad26.COV2.S vaccine versus placebo. The receptors shown here come from a person between 18 and 65 years old who received the Ad26.COV2.S COVID-19 vaccine or a placebo.

DNA of the CDR3: TGCGCCAGCAGCCAAGTCAAACAGGGAGGCACTGAAGCTTTCTTT. Amino acids: CASSQVKQGGTEAFF. The V gene is TRBV4-3, the J gene TRBJ1-1, with D perhaps matching TRBD1 (6 bases). There are 15 residues in the CDR3. V was cut by 1 base and J by 4 bases, with 13 bases left in between. Germline V gene sequence: CDR1 LGHNA, CDR2 YSLEER.

This chain joins TRBV24-1 and TRBJ2-2; D call uncertain. Germline V gene data show CDR1 as KGHDR and CDR2 as SFDVKD. The CDR3 length is 18 residues. V dropped 4 bases and J dropped 7 bases, with 24 bases sitting between them. The CDR3: CATSDAAGSESSGGELFF. The CDR3 DNA reads TGTGCCACCAGTGACGCCGCCGGGTCAGAGTCTAGTGGCGGGGAGCTGTTTTTT.

The CDR3 nucleotides read TGTGCCAGCAGCCCATACGACAGGGGTGAGACCCAGTACTTC. It translates to CASSPYDRGETQYF. V usage is TRBV7-8 and J usage is TRBJ2-5; 8 nucleotides agree with TRBD1. Germline loops: CDR1 SGHVS, CDR2 FQNEAQ. V gave up 5 bases and J gave up 5 bases; unmatched junction bases: 7. The CDR3 extends over 14 amino acids.

The chain joins TRBV4-1 to TRBJ2-1; a weak D match, TRBD1 (6 bases). The CDR3 has 14 amino acids. The ends were cut back, 8 bases at V and 9 bases at J, with 20 bases in the middle. Germline V CDR1 and CDR2: MGHRA, YSYEKL. The CDR3 coding sequence is TGCGCCAGCCGACAAATGGGGGCTCAGGGTGAGCAGTTCTTC. Translated, it gives CASRQMGAQGEQFF.

The chain links TRBV5-1 to TRBJ1-2; D is possibly TRBD1 (6 bases). The CDR3 sequence is 11 residues long. CDR1 is SGHRS and CDR2 is YFSETQ in the germline V gene. V was cut by 4 bases and J by 8 bases, with 9 bases left in between. The CDR3 region has the DNA TGCGCCAGCAGCGACGACAGGGGCTACACCTTC. Residues: CASSDDRGYTF.

This clone was counted a single time. This chain links TRBV6-5 with TRBJ2-7; a weak D match, TRBD2 (6 bases). Deletions cut 6 bases from V and 10 bases from J, with 19 bases between. CDR1 MNHEY and CDR2 SVGAGI come from the germline V gene. The CDR3 extends over 13 amino acids. The CDR3 sequence: CASRGTPSMRQYF. In DNA form, the CDR3 reads TGTGCCAGCAGGGGGACTCCGAGTATGCGCCAGTACTTC.

The CDR3 spells CASSPGAGFGNTIYF. CDR3 DNA sequence: TGTGCCAGCAGTCCAGGGGCTGGGTTTGGAAACACCATATATTTT. This sequence joins TRBV6-5 and TRBJ1-3; D is possibly TRBD1 (6 bases). Trimming cost V 5 bases and J 3 bases, with 14 bases left between them. The germline CDR1 and CDR2 sequences are MNHEY and SVGAGI. This CDR3 region has 15 residues.

The chain has TRBV7-9 and TRBJ1-4; D is ambiguous. The CDR3 totals 15 residues. Germline V gene lookup returns CDR1 SEHNR and CDR2 FQNEAQ (reference sequence). Trimming cost V 7 bases and J 5 bases, with 17 bases left between them. The CDR3: CASTSREIGNEKLFF. For the CDR3, the DNA is TGTGCCAGCACCTCCCGGGAAATAGGGAATGAAAAACTGTTTTTT.

The genes are TRBV9 and TRBJ2-2, with 7 bases lining up with TRBD1. J gave up 5 bases and V 5 bases, and 9 bases lay outside the gene matches. Germline lookup yields CDR1 SGDLS and CDR2 YYNGEE. There are 15 residues in the CDR3. This chain's CDR3 is CASRRDSSITGELFF. In nucleotides, the CDR3 is TGTGCCAGCAGGAGGGACAGTTCAATTACCGGGGAGCTGTTTTTT.

The chain joins TRBV4-3 to TRBJ2-3; D gene uncertain. V was pared by 0 bases and J by 7 bases, with 8 bases between. Germline V CDR1 and CDR2: LGHNA, YSLEER. CDR3 length equals 13 residues. The CDR3 loop reads CASSQDRSYTQYF. CDR3 bases: TGCGCCAGCAGCCAAGATAGAAGCTATACGCAGTATTTT.

The chain uses TRBV21-1 and TRBJ1-6. TRBV21-1 is noted as a pseudogene. This CDR3 region has 17 residues. CDR3 residues: CASSKERIRSWQSPLHF. The CDR3 bases are TGTGCCAGCAGCAAAGAGCGTATTCGGAGTTGGCAATCACCCCTCCACTTT.

The chain uses TRBV3-1 (or the pseudogene TRBV3-2) and TRBJ2-3, with 14 bases identical to TRBD2. From germline, CDR1 is LGHDT and CDR2 YNNKEL (reference sequence). The V segment lost 0 bases and the J segment 11 bases; nucleotides outside the gene matches: 4. The CDR3 consists of 15 residues. CDR3 sequence reads: CASSQDRTSGGQQYF. As DNA, the CDR3 is TGTGCCAGCAGCCAAGATCGGACTAGCGGGGGGCAGCAGTATTTT.

This clone was seen once. The rearrangement joins TRBV4-3 to TRBJ2-7, with unresolved D. V was trimmed by 0 bases and J by 4 bases, leaving 13 bases between them. This CDR3 is 15 amino acids long. Germline V gene sequence: CDR1 LGHNA, CDR2 YSLEER. CDR3 protein: CASSQEVDFRYEQYF. The CDR3 coding sequence is TGCGCCAGCAGCCAAGAGGTCGACTTTAGATACGAGCAGTACTTC.

The chain is built from TRBV11-1 and TRBJ2-3; 8 bases map to TRBD1. V dropped 5 bases and J dropped 0; count of bases not matched to a gene: 4. CDR3 length: 15 residues. Germline CDR1 SGHAT, CDR2 FQDESV (reference sequence). CDR3 nucleotides: TGTGCCAGCAGCCCAAGACAGGGGAGCACAGATACGCAGTATTTT. Translating it yields CASSPRQGSTDTQYF.

V usage is TRBV5-4 and J usage is TRBJ1-1; TRBD1 agrees at 7 bases. Germline V gene sequence: CDR1 SGHNT, CDR2 YYREEE (reference sequence). This CDR3 has 14 residues. The junction had 10 bases not matched to a gene; V was cut back by 4 bases and J by 7 bases. CDR3 bases: TGTGCCAGCAGCACCGAGACAGGGAGATTTGAAGCTTTCTTT. Protein: CASSTETGRFEAFF.

CDR3 sequence: CASSFRRTNYGYTF. CDR3 coding DNA: TGTGCCAGCAGCTTTCGACGGACTAACTATGGCTACACCTTC. The rearrangement links TRBV7-2 to TRBJ1-2, with D hard to call. The germline V and J ends were trimmed by 3 bases and 0 bases, with 8 bases remaining between them. The V gene's germline CDR1 is SGHTA and CDR2 FQGNSA. The CDR3 has 14 amino acids.

This sequence joins TRBV19 and TRBJ2-7; 10 bases map to TRBD1. The CDR3 runs to 16 residues. CDR1 is LNHDA and CDR2 is SQIVND in the germline V gene (reference sequence). Losses at the gene ends were 10 bases for V and 2 bases for J; bases not matched to a gene: 14. CDR3 loop: CATARESGQGAYEQYF. In nucleotides, the CDR3 is TGTGCCACCGCCAGGGAATCCGGACAGGGGGCCTACGAGCAGTACTTC.

In its sample, this clone was seen once. The sample has other DNA sequences that encode this CDR3 too. The rearrangement uses TRBV19 and TRBJ1-1; TRBD1 might be the D (5 bases). Germline assignment: CDR1 LNHDA and CDR2 SQIVND (reference sequence). The CDR3 is 13 residues long. V was clipped by 3 bases and J by 4 bases, with 9 bases between them. CDR3 bases: TGTGCCAGTAGTATTGCGGGGGGCACTGAAGCTTTCTTT. It specifies CASSIAGGTEAFF.

The V call is TRBV7-8, the J call TRBJ2-7; 7 bases align to TRBD2. The CDR3 sequence is 17 residues long. From germline, CDR1 is SGHVS and CDR2 FQNEAQ. The trim removed 5 bases at V and 7 bases at J, leaving 20 bases unmatched. The CDR3 spells CASSPGRGGGGRREQYF. CDR3 sequence (DNA): TGTGCCAGCAGCCCGGGCCGTGGAGGCGGGGGAAGGAGGGAGCAGTACTTC.

The V and J genes are TRBV29-1 and TRBJ1-2, with TRBD1 as a possible D gene (6 bases). The CDR3 runs to 11 residues. The germline gives CDR1 SQVTM, CDR2 ANQGSEA. The ends were cut back, 6 bases at V and 8 bases at J, with 13 bases in the middle. The CDR3 is CSVTRGWGYTF. Written as DNA, the CDR3 is TGCAGCGTGACCAGGGGATGGGGCTACACCTTC.

The chain uses TRBV10-2 and TRBJ2-1; 9 bases agree with TRBD2. V dropped 7 bases and J dropped 0; count of bases not matched to a gene: 4. This CDR3 comprises 15 residues. Germline V gives CDR1 WSHSY, CDR2 SAAADI. The DNA of the CDR3 is TGCGCCAGCACTTCTAGCGGGGACTCCTACAATGAGCAGTTCTTC. Protein product: CASTSSGDSYNEQFF.

This clone has just a few counts. J is TRBJ2-3 and V is TRBV29-1, with TRBD1 matching 9 bases. J was trimmed by 3 bases and V by 6 bases; bases with no gene match: 10. Germline CDR1 and CDR2: SQVTM and ANQGSEA. The CDR3 sequence is 15 residues long. For the CDR3, the DNA is TGCAGCGTCGAAAAACAGGGGGCACCAACAGATACGCAGTATTTT. Its protein is CSVEKQGAPTDTQYF.

V is TRBV20-1 and J is TRBJ1-1; D might be TRBD1 (5 bases). Germline V lookup: CDR1 DFQATT, CDR2 SNEGSKA (reference sequence). Trimming took 3 bases from V and 0 from J, leaving 8 bases between them. This CDR3 has 13 residues. This CDR3 is CSASPGLNTEAFF. CDR3 DNA: TGCAGTGCTAGTCCAGGGTTGAACACTGAAGCTTTCTTT.

The J gene is TRBJ2-7, the V gene TRBV20-1; 7 nucleotides align to TRBD1. Unmatched junction bases numbered 15, after V lost 3 bases and J lost 4 bases. The CDR3 runs to 16 residues. CDR1 is DFQATT and CDR2 is SNEGSKA in the germline V gene (reference sequence). In DNA form, the CDR3 reads TGCAGTGCTAGTCCCCCCCGGCAGGGGGTTTGGTACGAGCAGTACTTC. Protein product: CSASPPRQGVWYEQYF.

V is TRBV11-1 and J is TRBJ1-6, with 7 bases fitting TRBD1. Losses at the gene ends were 5 bases for V and 8 bases for J; bases not matched to a gene: 6. CDR1 is SGHAT and CDR2 is FQDESV in the germline V gene (reference sequence). The CDR3 has 14 residues. DNA for the CDR3: TGTGCCAGCAGCCACAGGGGAGCAGATTCACCCCTCCACTTT. Protein: CASSHRGADSPLHF. Full variable domain (missing parts from reference TRBV11-1 and TRBJ1-6): EAEVAQSPRYKITEKSQAVAFWCDPISGHATLYWYRQILGQGPELLVQFQDESVVDDSQLPKDRFSAERLKGVDSTLKIQPAELGDSAMYLCASSHRGADSPLHFGNGTRLTVT.

As for this clone: The sample holds other DNA sequences that translate to the same CDR3. The genes are TRBV12-3 or TRBV12-4 and TRBJ2-5; D call uncertain. V lost 3 bases, J lost 5 bases, and 7 bases lay in between. The CDR3 runs to 12 residues. The chain's CDR3 is CASSLGRETQYF. The CDR3 nucleotides are TGTGCCAGCAGTTTGGGAAGGGAGACCCAGTACTTC.

The chain has TRBV9 and TRBJ1-4; 7 nucleotides match TRBD1. The germline V gene has CDR1 SGDLS and CDR2 YYNGEE. Losses at the gene ends were 10 bases for V and 7 bases for J; bases not matched to a gene: 16. The CDR3 runs 15 residues. The CDR3 DNA sequence: TGTGCCGCCCACGGGGGAAGGGCAGGGGGTGAAAAACTGTTTTTT. Translated: CAAHGGRAGGEKLFF.

V and J are TRBV6-1 and TRBJ1-3; D perhaps matches TRBD1 (5 bases). The CDR3 is made up of 14 amino acids. Trimming removed 2 bases from V and 4 bases from J, with 9 bases in between. Germline-derived CDR1 and CDR2 are MNHNS and SASEGT. This CDR3 reads CASSESRGGNTIYF. The DNA for the CDR3 is TGTGCCAGCAGTGAAAGTAGGGGAGGAAACACCATATATTTT.

This chain connects TRBV7-9 to TRBJ2-3; tentative D call: TRBD2 (6 bases). V shed 1 base and J shed 6 bases, with 11 bases lying between them. Germline V CDR1 and CDR2: SEHNR, FQNEAQ (reference sequence). The CDR3 runs 14 residues. The CDR3 sequence is CASSLVGGEDTQYF. Here the CDR3 DNA reads TGTGCCAGCAGCTTAGTCGGGGGAGAGGATACGCAGTATTTT.

This clone occurred a few times. This chain connects TRBV3-1 (or the pseudogene TRBV3-2) to TRBJ2-7, with a possible D match to TRBD2 (5 bases). The V end was cut by 4 bases, the J end by 2 bases, with 9 bases between. The CDR3 length is 13 residues. Germline lookup yields CDR1 LGHDT and CDR2 YNNKEL (reference sequence). Here the CDR3 reads CASSRAGTYEQYF. The CDR3, as DNA: TGTGCCAGCAGCCGAGCCGGGACCTACGAGCAGTACTTC.